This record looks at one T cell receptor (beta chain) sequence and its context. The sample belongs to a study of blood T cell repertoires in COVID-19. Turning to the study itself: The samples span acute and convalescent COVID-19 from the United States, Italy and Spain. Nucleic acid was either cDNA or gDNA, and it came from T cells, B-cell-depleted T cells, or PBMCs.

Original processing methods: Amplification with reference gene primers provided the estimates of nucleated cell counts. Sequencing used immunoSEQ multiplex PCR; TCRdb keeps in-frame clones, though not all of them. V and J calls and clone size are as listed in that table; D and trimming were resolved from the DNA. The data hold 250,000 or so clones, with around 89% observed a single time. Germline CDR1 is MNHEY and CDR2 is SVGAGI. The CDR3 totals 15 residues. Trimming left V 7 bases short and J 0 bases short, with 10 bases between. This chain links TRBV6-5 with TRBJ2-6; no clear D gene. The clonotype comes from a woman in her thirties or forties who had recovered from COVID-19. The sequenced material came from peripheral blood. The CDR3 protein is CASTASTSGANVLTF. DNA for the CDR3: TGTGCCAGCACCGCGTCCACCTCTGGGGCCAACGTCCTGACTTTC.